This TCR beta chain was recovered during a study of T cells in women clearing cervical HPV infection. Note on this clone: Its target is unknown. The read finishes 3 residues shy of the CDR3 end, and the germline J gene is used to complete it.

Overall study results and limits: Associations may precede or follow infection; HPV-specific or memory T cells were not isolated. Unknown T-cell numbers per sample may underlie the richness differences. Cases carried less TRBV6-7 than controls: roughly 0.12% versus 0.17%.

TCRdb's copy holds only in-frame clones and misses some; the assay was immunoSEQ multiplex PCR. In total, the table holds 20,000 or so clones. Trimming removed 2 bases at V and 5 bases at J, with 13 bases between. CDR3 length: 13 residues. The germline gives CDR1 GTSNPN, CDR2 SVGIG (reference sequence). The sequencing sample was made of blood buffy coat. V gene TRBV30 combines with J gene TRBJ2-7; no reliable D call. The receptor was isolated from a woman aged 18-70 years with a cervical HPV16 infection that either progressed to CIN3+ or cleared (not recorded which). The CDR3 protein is CAWSYSRRDEQYF. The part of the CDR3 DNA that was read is TGTGCCTGGAGTTACTCGCGCCGGGACGAG. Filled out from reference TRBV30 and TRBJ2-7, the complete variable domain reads SQTIHQWPATLVQPVGSPLSLECTVEGTSNPNLYWYRQAAGRGLQLLFYSVGIGQISSEVPQNLSASRPQDRQFILSSKKLLLSDSGFYLCAWSYSRRDEQYFGPGTRLTVT.